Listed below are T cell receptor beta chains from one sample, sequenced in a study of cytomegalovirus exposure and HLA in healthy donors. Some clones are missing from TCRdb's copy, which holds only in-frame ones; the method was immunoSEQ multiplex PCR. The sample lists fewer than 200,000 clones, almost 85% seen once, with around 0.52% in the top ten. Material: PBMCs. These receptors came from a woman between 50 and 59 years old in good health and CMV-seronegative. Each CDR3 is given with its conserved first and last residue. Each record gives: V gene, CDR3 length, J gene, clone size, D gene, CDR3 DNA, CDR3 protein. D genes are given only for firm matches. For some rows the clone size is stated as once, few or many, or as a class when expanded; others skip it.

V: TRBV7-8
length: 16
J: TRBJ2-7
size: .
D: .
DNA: TGTGCCAGCAGCTCGAAAGCTTGGGCCACCTCATACGAGCAGTACTTC
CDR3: CASSSKAWATSYEQYF

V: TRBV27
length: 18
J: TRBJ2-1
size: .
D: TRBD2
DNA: TGTGCCAGCAGTACACGACCCACTAGCGGGAGTACCTACAATGAGCAGTTCTTC
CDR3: CASSTRPTSGSTYNEQFF

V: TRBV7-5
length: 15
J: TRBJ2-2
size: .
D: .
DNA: TGTGCCAGAAGCTTAGGCAGAGGGAACACCGGGGAGCTGTTTTTT
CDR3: CARSLGRGNTGELFF

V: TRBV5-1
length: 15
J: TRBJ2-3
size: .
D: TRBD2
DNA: TGCGCCAGCAGCCCGCAGCGGGGGCGCACAGATACGCAGTATTTT
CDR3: CASSPQRGRTDTQYF

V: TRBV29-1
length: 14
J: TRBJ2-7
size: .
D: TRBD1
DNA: TGCAGCGTCACCTCCGGGACAGGGTATTCCGAGCAGTACTTC
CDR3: CSVTSGTGYSEQYF

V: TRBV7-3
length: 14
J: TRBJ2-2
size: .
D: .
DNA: TGTGCCAGCAGGGCGGAACTGAACACCGGGGAGCTGTTTTTT
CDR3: CASRAELNTGELFF

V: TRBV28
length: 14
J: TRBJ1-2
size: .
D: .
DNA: TGTGCCAGCAGTTTGGGTGGCAGCGACTATGGCTACACCTTC
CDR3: CASSLGGSDYGYTF

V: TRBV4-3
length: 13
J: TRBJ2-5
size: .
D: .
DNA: TGCGCCAGCAGCCAAGATCAAGGCGGGACCCAGTACTTC
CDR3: CASSQDQGGTQYF

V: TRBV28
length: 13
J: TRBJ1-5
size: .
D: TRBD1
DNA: TGTGCCAGCAGTCAGGGACAGGTTCAGCCCCAGCATTTT
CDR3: CASSQGQVQPQHF

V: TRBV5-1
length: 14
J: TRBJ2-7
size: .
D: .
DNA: TGCGCCAGCAGCCCGACGGGGGTTTATTACGAGCAGTACTTC
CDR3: CASSPTGVYYEQYF

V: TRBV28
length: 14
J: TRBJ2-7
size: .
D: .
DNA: TGTGCCAGCAGTTTGGTAGCATTGACCTACGAGCAGTACTTC
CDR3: CASSLVALTYEQYF

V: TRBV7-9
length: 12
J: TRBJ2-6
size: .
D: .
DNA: TGTGCATTCTCCTCTGGGGCCAACGTCCTGACTTTC
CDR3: CAFSSGANVLTF

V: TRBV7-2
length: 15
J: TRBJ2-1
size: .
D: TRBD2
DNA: TGTGCCAGCAGCTCGCCGGGACTAGCTGATCCTGAGCAGTTCTTC
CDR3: CASSSPGLADPEQFF

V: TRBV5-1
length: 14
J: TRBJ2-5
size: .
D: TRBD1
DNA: TGCGCCAGCAGCCACCGGGACAGCCCAGAGACCCAGTACTTC
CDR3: CASSHRDSPETQYF

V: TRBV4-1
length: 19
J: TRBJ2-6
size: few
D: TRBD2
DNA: TGCGCCAGCAGCCATATCGGACTAGCGGATCCTTCTGGGGCCAACGTCCTGACTTTC
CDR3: CASSHIGLADPSGANVLTF

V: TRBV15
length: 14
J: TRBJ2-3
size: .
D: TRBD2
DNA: TGTGCCACCAGCAGAGATGGTAGCGGGCGTACGCAGTATTTT
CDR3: CATSRDGSGRTQYF

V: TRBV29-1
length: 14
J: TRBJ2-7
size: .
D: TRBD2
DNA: TGCAGCGTTAGGGTCGGGGGGAGGTCCTACGAGCAGTACTTC
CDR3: CSVRVGGRSYEQYF

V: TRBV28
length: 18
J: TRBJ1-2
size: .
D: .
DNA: TGTGCCAGCAGTTTAGAAGCCCCCACCGCAATTGAAAACTATGGCTACACCTTC
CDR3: CASSLEAPTAIENYGYTF

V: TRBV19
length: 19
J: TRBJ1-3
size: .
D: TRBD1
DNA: TGTGCCAGACGAGAGTCCACCGGGACAGGGGCTAGCTCTGGAAACACCATATATTTT
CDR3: CARRESTGTGASSGNTIYF

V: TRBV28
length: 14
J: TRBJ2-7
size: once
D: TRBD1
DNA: TGTGCCAGCAGTACACAGGGGGAACGAAACGAGCAGTACTTC
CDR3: CASSTQGERNEQYF

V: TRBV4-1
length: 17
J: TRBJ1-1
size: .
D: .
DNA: TGCGCCAGCAGTCTAGGGGCGGGAGGGTCGGGGAAGACTGAAGCTTTCTTT
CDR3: CASSLGAGGSGKTEAFF

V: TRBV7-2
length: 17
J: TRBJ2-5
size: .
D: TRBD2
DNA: TGTGCCAGCAGCATCCGAAGCGGGACTAGCGGGCAAGAGACCCAGTACTTC
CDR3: CASSIRSGTSGQETQYF

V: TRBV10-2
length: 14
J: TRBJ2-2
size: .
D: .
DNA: TGCGCCAGCTCCACGGGGACGAACACCGGGGAGCTGTTTTTT
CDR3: CASSTGTNTGELFF

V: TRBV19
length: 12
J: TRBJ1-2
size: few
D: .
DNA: TGTGCCAGTAGTACCGCGAGTTATGGCTACACCTTC
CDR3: CASSTASYGYTF

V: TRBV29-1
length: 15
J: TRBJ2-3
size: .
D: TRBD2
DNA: TGCAGCGTTGCCCTTACTAGCGGTAGCACAGATACGCAGTATTTT
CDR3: CSVALTSGSTDTQYF

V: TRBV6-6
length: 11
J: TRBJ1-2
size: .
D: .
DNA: TGTGCCAGCTGGGGGGGCTATGGCTACACCTTC
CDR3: CASWGGYGYTF

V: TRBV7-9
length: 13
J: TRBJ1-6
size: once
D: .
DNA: TGTGCCAGCAGCCGGGACATCGAATCACCCCTCCACTTT
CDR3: CASSRDIESPLHF

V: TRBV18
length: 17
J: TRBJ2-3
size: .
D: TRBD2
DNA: TGTGCCAGCTCACCAATTTCCAGCGGGAGTATTACAGATACGCAGTATTTT
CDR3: CASSPISSGSITDTQYF

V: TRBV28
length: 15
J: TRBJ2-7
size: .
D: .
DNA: TGTGCCAGCAGTCCCGGACAGCTGCATGGTGTTGAGCAGTACTTC
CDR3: CASSPGQLHGVEQYF

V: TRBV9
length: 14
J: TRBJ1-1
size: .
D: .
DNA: TGTGCCAGCAGCGTAGCTGCCGGGAACACTGAAGCTTTCTTT
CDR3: CASSVAAGNTEAFF

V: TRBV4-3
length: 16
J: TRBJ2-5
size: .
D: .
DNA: TGCGCCAGCAGCCAAGATTCGCGGGGCGGCATTGAGACCCAGTACTTC
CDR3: CASSQDSRGGIETQYF

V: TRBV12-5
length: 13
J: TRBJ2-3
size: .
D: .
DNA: TGTGCTAGTGGCACAGGGTACACAGATACGCAGTATTTT
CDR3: CASGTGYTDTQYF

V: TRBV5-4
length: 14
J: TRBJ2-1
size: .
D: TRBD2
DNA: TGTGCCAGCAGCAAAGCGGGAGGGAGGGCCGAGCAGTTCTTC
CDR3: CASSKAGGRAEQFF

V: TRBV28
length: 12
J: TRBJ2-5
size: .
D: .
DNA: TGTGCCAGCAGGACGGGGGTGGAGACCCAGTACTTC
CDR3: CASRTGVETQYF

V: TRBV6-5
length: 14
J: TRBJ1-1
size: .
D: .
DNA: TGTGCCAGCAGTTACAACAGAATGAACACTGAAGCTTTCTTT
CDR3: CASSYNRMNTEAFF

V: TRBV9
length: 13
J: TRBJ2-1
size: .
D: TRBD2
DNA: TGTGCCAGCAGCGGTGCCCTTTGGGGGGGGGTGTTCTTC
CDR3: CASSGALWGGVFF

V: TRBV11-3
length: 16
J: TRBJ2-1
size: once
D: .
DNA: TGTGCCAGCAGCTTATCCGCCCAGGGGGGCTACAATGAGCAGTTCTTC
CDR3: CASSLSAQGGYNEQFF